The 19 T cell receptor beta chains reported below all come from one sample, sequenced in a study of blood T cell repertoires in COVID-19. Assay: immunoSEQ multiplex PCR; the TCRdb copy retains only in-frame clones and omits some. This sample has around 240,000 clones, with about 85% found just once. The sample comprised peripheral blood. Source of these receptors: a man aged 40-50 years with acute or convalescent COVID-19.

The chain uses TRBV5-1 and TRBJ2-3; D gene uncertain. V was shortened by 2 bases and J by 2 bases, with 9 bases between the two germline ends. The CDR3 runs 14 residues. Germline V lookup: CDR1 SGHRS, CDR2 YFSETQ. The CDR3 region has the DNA TGCGCCAGCAGCTTCCTCTCCTCCACAGATACGCAGTATTTT. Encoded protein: CASSFLSSTDTQYF.

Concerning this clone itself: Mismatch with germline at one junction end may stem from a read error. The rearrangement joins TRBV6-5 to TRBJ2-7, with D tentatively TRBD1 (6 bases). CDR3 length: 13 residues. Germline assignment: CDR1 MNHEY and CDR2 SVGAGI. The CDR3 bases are TGTGCCAGCAGTACGCGCCAAAGACAGGAGGCCTATTTC. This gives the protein CASSTRQRQEAYF.

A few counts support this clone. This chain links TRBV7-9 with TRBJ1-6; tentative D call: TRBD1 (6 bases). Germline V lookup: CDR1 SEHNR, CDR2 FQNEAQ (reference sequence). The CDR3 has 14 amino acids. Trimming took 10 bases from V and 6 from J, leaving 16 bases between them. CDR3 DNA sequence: TGTGCCACCACCCGGGGGGCAGTTAATTCACCCCTCCACTTT. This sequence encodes CATTRGAVNSPLHF.

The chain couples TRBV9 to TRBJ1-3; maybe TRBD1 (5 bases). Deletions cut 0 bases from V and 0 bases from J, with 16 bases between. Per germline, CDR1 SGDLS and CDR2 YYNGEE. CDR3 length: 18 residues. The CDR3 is CASSVAVIDRLSGNTIYF. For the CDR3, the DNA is TGTGCCAGCAGCGTAGCGGTGATTGACAGACTCTCTGGAAACACCATATATTTT. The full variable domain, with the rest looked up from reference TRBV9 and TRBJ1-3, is DSGVTQTPKHLITATGQRVTLRCSPRSGDLSVYWYQQSLDQGLQFLIQYYNGEERAKGNILERFSAQQFPDLHSELNLSSLELGDSALYFCASSVAVIDRLSGNTIYFGEGSWLTVV.

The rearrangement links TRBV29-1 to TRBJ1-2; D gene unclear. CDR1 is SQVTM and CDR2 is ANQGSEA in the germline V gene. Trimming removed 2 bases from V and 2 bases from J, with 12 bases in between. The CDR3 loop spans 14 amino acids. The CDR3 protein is CSVELAAGNYGYTF. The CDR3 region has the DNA TGCAGCGTTGAACTTGCGGCGGGGAACTATGGCTACACCTTC. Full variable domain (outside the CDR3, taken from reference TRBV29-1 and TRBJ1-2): SAVISQKPSRDICQRGTSLTIQCQVDSQVTMMFWYRQQPGQSLTLIATANQGSEATYESGFVIDKFPISRPNLTFSTLTVSNMSPEDSSIYLCSVELAAGNYGYTFGSGTRLTVV.

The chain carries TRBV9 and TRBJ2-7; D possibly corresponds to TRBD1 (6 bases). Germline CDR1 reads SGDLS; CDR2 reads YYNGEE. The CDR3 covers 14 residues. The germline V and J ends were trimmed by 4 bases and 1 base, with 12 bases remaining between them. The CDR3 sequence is CASSPRTASYEQYF. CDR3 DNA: TGTGCCAGCAGCCCTCGGACAGCATCCTACGAGCAGTACTTC.

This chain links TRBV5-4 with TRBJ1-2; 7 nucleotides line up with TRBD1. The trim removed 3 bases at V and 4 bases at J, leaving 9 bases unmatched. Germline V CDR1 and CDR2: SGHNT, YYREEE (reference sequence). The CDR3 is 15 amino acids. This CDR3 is CASSSPGQRTYGYTF. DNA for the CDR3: TGTGCCAGCAGCTCTCCGGGACAGCGAACCTATGGCTACACCTTC.

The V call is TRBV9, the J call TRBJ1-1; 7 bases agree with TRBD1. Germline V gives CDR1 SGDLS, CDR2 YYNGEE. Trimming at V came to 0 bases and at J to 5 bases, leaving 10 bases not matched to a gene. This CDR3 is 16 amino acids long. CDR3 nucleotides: TGTGCCAGCAGCGTAGGACAGGGACCCCGGGGGACTGAAGCTTTCTTT. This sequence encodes CASSVGQGPRGTEAFF.

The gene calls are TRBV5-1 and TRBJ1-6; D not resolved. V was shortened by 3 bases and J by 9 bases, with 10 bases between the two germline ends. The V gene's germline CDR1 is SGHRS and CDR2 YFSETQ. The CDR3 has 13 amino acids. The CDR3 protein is CASSSETSSPLHF. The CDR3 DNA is TGCGCCAGCAGCTCCGAAACTTCTTCACCCCTCCACTTT.

CDR3 DNA: TGCGCCAGCAGGGTACAGGGGGAGAACACTGAAGCTTTCTTT. It yields the protein CASRVQGENTEAFF. The chain uses TRBV5-1 and TRBJ1-1, with 8 bases that match TRBD1. The ends lost 5 bases at V and 1 base at J; junction bases unmatched: 4. In germline, CDR1 is SGHRS, CDR2 YFSETQ. This CDR3 region has 14 residues.

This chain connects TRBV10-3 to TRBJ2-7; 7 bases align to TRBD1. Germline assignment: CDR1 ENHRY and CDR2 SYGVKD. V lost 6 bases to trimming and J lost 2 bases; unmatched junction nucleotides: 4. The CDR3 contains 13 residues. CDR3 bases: TGTGCCATCAGAGGGGACAGTACCTACGAGCAGTACTTC. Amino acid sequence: CAIRGDSTYEQYF.

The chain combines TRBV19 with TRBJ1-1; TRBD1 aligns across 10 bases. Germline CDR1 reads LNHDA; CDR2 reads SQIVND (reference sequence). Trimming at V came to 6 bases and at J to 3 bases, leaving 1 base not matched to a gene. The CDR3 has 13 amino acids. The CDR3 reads CASRGQGDTEAFF. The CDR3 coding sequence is TGTGCCAGTAGAGGACAGGGGGACACTGAAGCTTTCTTT.

CDR3 region: CASISGDGNYGYTF. Written as DNA, the CDR3 is TGTGCCAGTATCTCAGGGGATGGGAACTATGGCTACACCTTC. The genes are TRBV19 and TRBJ1-2; TRBD1 is a possible D gene (6 bases). Trimming took off 7 bases at V and 2 bases at J, with 14 bases between the two ends. The CDR3 runs 14 residues. CDR1 and CDR2 from the germline V gene are LNHDA and SQIVND (reference sequence).

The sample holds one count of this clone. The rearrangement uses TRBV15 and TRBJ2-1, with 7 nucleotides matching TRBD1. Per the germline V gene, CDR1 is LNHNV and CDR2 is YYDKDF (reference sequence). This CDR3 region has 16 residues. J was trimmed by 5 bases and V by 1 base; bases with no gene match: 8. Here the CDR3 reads CATSRGSRDRDNEQFF. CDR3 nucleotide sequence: TGTGCCACCAGCAGAGGCTCGAGGGACAGAGACAATGAGCAGTTCTTC.

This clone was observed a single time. The CDR3 DNA reads as TGCAGCGTTGAAGGCGGCTACGAGCAGTACTTC. Its translation: CSVEGGYEQYF. The V call is TRBV29-1, the J call TRBJ2-7; D is uncertain. The CDR3 sequence is 11 residues long. V lost 1 base, J lost 3 bases, and 4 bases lay in between. Per the germline V gene, CDR1 is SQVTM and CDR2 is ANQGSEA.

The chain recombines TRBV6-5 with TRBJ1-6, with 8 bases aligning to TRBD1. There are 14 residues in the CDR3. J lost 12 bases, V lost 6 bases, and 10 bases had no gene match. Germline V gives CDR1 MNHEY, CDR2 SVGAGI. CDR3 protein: CASRPGQDPLPLHF. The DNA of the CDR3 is TGTGCCAGCAGGCCGGGACAGGACCCGCTACCCCTCCACTTT.

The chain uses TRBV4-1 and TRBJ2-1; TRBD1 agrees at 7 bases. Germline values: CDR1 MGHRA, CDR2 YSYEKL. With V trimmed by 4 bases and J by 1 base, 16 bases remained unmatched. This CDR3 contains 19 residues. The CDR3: CASSLTGTAKPGSYNEQFF. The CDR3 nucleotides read TGCGCCAGCAGCCTTACCGGGACAGCGAAACCTGGTTCCTACAATGAGCAGTTCTTC.

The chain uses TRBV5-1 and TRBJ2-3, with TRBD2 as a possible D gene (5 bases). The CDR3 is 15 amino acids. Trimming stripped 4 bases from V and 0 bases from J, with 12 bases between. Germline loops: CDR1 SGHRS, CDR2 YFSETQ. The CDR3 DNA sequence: TGCGCCAGCAGCCCAGCGGTTTCTAGCACAGATACGCAGTATTTT. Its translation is CASSPAVSSTDTQYF.

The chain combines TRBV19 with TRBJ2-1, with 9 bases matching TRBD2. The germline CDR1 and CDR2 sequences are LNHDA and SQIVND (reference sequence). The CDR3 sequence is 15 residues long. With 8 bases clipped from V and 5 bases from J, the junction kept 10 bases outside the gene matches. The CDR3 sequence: CASSAGGLLDNEQFF. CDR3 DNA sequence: TGTGCCAGTTCCGCGGGGGGGCTTCTCGACAATGAGCAGTTCTTC.